This T cell receptor (beta chain) was documented in a study of blood T cell repertoires in COVID-19. Study details: COVID-19 samples from acute and convalescent phases originated in the United States, Italy and Spain.

Assay: immunoSEQ multiplex PCR; the TCRdb copy retains only in-frame clones and omits some. The table includes around 250,000 clones, approximately 85% detected once. CDR1 LGHDT and CDR2 YNNKEL come from the germline V gene (reference sequence). Deletions cut 0 bases from V and 9 bases from J, with 9 bases between. CDR3 length: 14 amino acids. This TCR came from a man between 45 and 60 years old with active or convalescent COVID-19. Sequencing used peripheral blood. V gene TRBV3-1 (or the pseudogene TRBV3-2) combines with J gene TRBJ1-6, with a possible D match to TRBD1 (6 bases). The CDR3 sequence: CASSQDGQISPLHF. Here the CDR3 DNA reads TGTGCCAGCAGCCAAGATGGACAGATTTCACCCCTCCACTTT.